This T cell receptor beta chain derives from a study of T cells in Graves' hyperthyroidism and ophthalmopathy. At least ten counts were recorded for this clonotype. The CDR3 length is 16 residues. The V gene's germline CDR1 is SGHDT and CDR2 YYEEEE. Trimming cost V 4 bases and J 3 bases; bases outside gene matches: 6. Template material for amplifying TCR beta CDR3 regions consisted of RNA transcripts. TCR CDR3 regions were first amplified by RT-PCR with HTBI primers. MiXCR was run by TCRdb on the multiplex PCR reads, yielding one entry per CDR3 protein. The sample records about 210,000 distinct CDR3 sequences, 15% to 20% being singletons.

The chain couples TRBV5-6 to TRBJ2-1, with 11 bases aligning to TRBD2. The source material was blood. This TCR derives from a man aged 45-60 years with Graves' hyperthyroidism. The CDR3 DNA reads as TGTGCCAGCAGCATTGGACTAGCGGGCAACTACAATGAGCAGTTCTTC. It specifies CASSIGLAGNYNEQFF.